This TCR beta chain was profiled in a study of read filtering for tumor transcriptome and immune sequencing. The library was built from about 400 ng RNA with molecular barcoded adaptors for alpha/delta and beta/gamma chains. TCRdb used MiXCR to reprocess the reads, holding one entry per CDR3 protein. The data show more than 35,000 distinct CDR3 sequences, around 15% seen once. This clonotype was seen ten or more times. The conserved final phenylalanine or tryptophan is absent from the CDR3, which likely points to a read error. The CDR3 sequence is 15 residues long. The ends were cut back, 3 bases at V and 1 base at J, with 10 bases in the middle. Germline V gene lookup returns CDR1 SGHDN and CDR2 FVKESK.

Sequenced: a population of CD138-negative cells sorted from bone marrow. This TCR was sampled from a donor aged 40 or older with multiple myeloma. V gene TRBV14 combines with J gene TRBJ2-1; maybe TRBD2 (6 bases). The CDR3 DNA sequence: TGTGCCAGCAGCCAGGGTCGGGGGTCCTACAATGAGCAGTTCCTC. Translating gives CASSQGRGSYNEQFL.